This T cell receptor beta chain was identified during a study of vaccination effects on CD4 cells after COVID-19. Study background: The post-vaccine samples were taken, at the median, 72 days after the second dose. Study results and caveats: Substantial clonal contraction characterized both infection- and vaccine-induced clones late after vaccination.

Trimming took 4 bases from V and 0 from J, leaving 16 bases between them. Germline CDR1 and CDR2: MNHEY and SVGEGT. This CDR3 is 17 amino acids long. After expansion with viral peptide pools in the ViraFEST assay, antigen-specific CD4+ T cells were sequenced. Isolation of CD4+ T cells took place after about 10 days of culture. Two doses of BNT162b2 or mRNA-1273 vaccine were administered to participants. PBMC were cultured at under 2.5 million per well with about 9 IU/ml IL-2 and about 9.5 ug/ml peptides. Half the medium was replaced with IL-2 medium on days 3 and 7. This clone was counted once. What it binds is unknown. TCRdb's copy holds only in-frame clones and misses some; the assay was immunoSEQ multiplex PCR. The table shows some 61,000 clones, with roughly 80% occurring only once.

This chain connects TRBV6-2 or TRBV6-3 to TRBJ1-3; a weak D match, TRBD1 (6 bases). The TCR comes from a human donor who received a COVID-19 vaccine. The sample in question was CD4+ T cells from PBMCs cultured with HCoV-OC43 spike peptides, obtained after COVID-19 vaccination. Sample subset: HCoV-OC43 spike overlapping peptide pool stimulation. The CDR3 is CASSSPRTASSGNTIYF. The DNA of the CDR3 is TGTGCCAGCAGTTCCCCCAGGACAGCTAGCTCTGGAAACACCATATATTTT.